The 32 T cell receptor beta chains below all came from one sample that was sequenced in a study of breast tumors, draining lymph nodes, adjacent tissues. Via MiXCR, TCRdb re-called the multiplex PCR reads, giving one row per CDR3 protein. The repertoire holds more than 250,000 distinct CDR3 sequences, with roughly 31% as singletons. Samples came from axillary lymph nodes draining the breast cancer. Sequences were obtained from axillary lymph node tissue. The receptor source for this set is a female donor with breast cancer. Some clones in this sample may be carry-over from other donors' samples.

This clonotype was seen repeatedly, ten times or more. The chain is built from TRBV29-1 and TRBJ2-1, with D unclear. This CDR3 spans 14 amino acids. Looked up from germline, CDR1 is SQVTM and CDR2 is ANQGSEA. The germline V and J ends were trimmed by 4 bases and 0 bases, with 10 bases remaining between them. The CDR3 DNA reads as TGCAGCGTTGCGAGAGTAAGCTCCTACAATGAGCAGTTCTTC. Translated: CSVARVSSYNEQFF.

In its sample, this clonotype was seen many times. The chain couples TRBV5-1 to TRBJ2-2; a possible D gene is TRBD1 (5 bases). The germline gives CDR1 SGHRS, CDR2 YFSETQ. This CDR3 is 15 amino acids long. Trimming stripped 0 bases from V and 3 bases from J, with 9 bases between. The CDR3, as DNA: TGCGCCAGCAGCTTGGCGGGCAGGGACACCGGGGAGCTGTTTTTT. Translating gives CASSLAGRDTGELFF.

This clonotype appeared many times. CDR3 sequence: CASSFSNEQYF. For the CDR3, the DNA is TGTGCCAGCAGCTTCTCGAACGAGCAGTACTTC. This rearrangement joins TRBV5-8 to TRBJ2-7; D not certain. V dropped 2 bases and J dropped 5 bases, with 5 bases sitting between them. Germline CDR1 reads SGHTS; CDR2 reads YDEGEE. The CDR3 covers 11 residues.

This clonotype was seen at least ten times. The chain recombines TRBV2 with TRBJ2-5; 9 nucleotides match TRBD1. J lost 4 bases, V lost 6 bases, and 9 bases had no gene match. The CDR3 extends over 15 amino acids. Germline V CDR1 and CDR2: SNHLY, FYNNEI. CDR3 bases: TGTGCCAGCAGCCCGGACAGGGGAAGAGGAGAGACCCAGTACTTC. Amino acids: CASSPDRGRGETQYF.

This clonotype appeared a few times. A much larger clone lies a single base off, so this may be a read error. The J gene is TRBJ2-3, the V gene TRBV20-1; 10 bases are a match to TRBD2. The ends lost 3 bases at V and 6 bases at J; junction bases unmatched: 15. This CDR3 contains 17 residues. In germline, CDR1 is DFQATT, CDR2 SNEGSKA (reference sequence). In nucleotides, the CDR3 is TGCAGTGCTAGCCGGCTAGCGGGAGTTGCTTCGCTGGATACGCAGTATTTT. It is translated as CSASRLAGVASLDTQYF.

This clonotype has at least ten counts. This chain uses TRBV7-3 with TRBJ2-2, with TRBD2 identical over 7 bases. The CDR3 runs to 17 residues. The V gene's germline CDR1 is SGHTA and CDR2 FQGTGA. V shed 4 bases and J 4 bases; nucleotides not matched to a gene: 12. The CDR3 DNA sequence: TGTGCCAGCAGCTCCACCGGAGGGACTACGGGCACCGGGGAGCTGTTTTTT. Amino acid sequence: CASSSTGGTTGTGELFF.

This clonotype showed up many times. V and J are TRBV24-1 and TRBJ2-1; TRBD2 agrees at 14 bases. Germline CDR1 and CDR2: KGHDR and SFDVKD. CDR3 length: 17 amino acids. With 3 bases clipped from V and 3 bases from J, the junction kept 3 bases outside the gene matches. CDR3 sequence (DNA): TGTGCCACCAGTGATCCCGGGACTAGCGGGAGCTACAATGAGCAGTTCTTC. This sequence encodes CATSDPGTSGSYNEQFF.

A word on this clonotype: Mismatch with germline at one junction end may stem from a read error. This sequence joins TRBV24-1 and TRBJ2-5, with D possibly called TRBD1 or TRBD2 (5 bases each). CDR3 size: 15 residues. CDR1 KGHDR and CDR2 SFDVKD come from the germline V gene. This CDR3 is CANSDPTLVGETQYF. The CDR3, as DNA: TGTGCCAACAGTGATCCCACCCTAGTAGGGGAGACTCAGTACTTC.

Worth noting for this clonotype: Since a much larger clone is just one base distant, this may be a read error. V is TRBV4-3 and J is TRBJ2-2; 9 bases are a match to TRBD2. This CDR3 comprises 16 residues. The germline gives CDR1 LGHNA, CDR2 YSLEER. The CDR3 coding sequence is TGCGCCAGCAGCCAAGAGCCAGCGGGGGGTACCGGGAAGCTGTTTTTT. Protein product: CASSQEPAGGTGKLFF.

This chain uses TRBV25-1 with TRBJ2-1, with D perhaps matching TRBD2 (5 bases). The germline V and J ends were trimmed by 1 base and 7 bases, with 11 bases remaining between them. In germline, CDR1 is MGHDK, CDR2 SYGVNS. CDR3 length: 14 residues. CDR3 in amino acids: CASSEFLSANEQFF. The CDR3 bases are TGTGCCAGCAGTGAATTTCTTAGCGCGAATGAGCAGTTCTTC. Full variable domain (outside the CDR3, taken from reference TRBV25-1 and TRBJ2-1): EADIYQTPRYLVIGTGKKITLECSQTMGHDKMYWYQQDPGMELHLIHYSYGVNSTEKGDLSSESTVSRIRTEHFPLTLESARPSHTSQYLCASSEFLSANEQFFGPGTRLTVL.

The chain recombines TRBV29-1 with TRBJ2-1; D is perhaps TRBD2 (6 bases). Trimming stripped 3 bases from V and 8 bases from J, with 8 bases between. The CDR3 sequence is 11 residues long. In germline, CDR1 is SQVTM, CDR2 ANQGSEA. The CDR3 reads CSVDGSDEQFF. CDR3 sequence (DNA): TGCAGCGTTGACGGGAGCGATGAGCAGTTCTTC.

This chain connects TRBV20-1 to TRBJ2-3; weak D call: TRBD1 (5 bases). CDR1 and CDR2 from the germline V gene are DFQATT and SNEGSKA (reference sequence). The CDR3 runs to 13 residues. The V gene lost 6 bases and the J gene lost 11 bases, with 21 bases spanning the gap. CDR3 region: CSATDNVYNEQYF. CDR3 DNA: TGCAGTGCCACGGACAACGTGTACAATGAGCAGTATTTT.

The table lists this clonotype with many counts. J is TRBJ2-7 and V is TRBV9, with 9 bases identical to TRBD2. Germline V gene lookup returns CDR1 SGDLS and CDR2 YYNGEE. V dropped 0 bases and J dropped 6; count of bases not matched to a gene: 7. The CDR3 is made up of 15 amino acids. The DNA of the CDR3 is TGTGCCAGCAGCGTAGGAGCGGGAGGTAGCGCCGAGCAGTACTTC. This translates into CASSVGAGGSAEQYF.

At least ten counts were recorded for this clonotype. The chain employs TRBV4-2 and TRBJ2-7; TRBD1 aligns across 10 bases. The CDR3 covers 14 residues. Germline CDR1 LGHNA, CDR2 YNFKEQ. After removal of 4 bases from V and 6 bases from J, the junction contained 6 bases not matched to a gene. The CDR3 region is CASSLGQGGGEQYF. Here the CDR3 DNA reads TGTGCCAGCAGCCTCGGACAGGGGGGAGGCGAGCAGTACTTC.

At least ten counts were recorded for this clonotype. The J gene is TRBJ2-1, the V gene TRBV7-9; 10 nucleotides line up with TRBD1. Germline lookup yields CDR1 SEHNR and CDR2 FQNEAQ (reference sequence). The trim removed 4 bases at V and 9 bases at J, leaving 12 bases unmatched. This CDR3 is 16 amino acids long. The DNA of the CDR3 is TGTGCCAGCAGCTCATTCCGGGACAGGGGTTTGAGTGAGCAGTTCTTC. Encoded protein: CASSSFRDRGLSEQFF.

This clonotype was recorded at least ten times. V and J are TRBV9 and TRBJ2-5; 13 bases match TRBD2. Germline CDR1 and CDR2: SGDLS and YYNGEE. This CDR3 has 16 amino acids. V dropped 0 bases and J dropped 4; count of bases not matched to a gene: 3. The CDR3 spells CASSVGTSGSGETQYF. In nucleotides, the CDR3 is TGTGCCAGCAGCGTAGGGACTAGCGGGAGTGGAGAGACCCAGTACTTC.

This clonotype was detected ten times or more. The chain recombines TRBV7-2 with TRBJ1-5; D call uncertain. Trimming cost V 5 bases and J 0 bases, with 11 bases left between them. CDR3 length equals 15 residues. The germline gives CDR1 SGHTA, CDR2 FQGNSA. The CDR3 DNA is TGTGCCAGCAGCCCCCGGTTGAATAGCAATCAGCCCCAGCATTTT. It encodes CASSPRLNSNQPQHF.

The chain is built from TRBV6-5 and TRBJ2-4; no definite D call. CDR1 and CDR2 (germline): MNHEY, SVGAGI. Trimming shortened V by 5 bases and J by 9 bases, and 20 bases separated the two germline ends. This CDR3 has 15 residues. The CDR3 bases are TGTGCCAGCAGTCCCCAGACCGCGGTTGTTGGCATTCAGTACTTC. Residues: CASSPQTAVVGIQYF.

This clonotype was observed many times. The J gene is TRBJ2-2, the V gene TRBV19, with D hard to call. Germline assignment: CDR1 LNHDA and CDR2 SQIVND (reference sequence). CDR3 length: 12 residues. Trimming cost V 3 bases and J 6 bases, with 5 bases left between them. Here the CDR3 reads CASSIIPGELFF. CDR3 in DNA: TGTGCCAGTAGTATTATACCCGGGGAGCTGTTTTTT.

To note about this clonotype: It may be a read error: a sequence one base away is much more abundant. This chain's CDR3 is CASSHTNQPQHF. CDR3 nucleotide sequence: TGTGCCAGCAGTCACACCAATCAGCCCCAGCATTTT. The chain couples TRBV6-6 to TRBJ1-5; unclear D gene. V was clipped by 5 bases and J by 3 bases, with 5 bases between them. Germline V gives CDR1 MNHNY, CDR2 SVGAGI (reference sequence). The CDR3 totals 12 residues.

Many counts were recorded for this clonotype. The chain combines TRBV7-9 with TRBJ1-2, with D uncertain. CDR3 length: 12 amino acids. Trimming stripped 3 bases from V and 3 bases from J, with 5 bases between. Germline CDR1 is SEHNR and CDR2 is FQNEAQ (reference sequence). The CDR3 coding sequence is TGTGCCAGCAGCTTCTCAGACTATGGCTACACCTTC. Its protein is CASSFSDYGYTF. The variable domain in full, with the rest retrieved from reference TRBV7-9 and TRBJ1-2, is DTGVSQNPRHKITKRGQNVTFRCDPISEHNRLYWYRQTLGQGPEFLTYFQNEAQLEKSRLLSDRFSAERPKGSFSTLEIQRTEQGDSAMYLCASSFSDYGYTFGSGTRLTVV.

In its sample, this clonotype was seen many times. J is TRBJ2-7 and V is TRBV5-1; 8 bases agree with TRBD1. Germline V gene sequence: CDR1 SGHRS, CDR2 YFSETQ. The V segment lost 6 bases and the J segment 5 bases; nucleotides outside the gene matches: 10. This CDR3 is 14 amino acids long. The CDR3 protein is CASKMDRERDEQYF. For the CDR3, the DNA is TGCGCCAGCAAAATGGACAGGGAAAGGGACGAGCAGTACTTC.

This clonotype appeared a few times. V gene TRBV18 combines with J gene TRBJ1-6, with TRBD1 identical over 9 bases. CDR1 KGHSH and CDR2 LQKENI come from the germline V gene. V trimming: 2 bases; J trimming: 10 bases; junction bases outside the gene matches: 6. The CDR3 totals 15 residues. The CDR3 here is CASSPRQGVGSPLHF. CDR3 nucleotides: TGTGCCAGCTCACCAAGACAGGGGGTCGGCTCACCCCTCCACTTT.

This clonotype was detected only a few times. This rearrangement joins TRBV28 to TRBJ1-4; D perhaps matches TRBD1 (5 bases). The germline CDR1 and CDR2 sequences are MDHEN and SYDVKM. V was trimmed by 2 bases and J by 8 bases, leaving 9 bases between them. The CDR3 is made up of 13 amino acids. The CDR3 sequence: CASSLLGDEKLFF. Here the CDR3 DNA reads TGTGCCAGCAGTTTACTTGGGGACGAAAAACTGTTTTTT.

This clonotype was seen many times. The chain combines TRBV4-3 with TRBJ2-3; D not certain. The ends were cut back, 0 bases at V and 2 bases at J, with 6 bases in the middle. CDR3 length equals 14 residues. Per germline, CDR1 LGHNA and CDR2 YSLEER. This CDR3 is CASSQEVTTDTQYF. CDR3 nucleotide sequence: TGCGCCAGCAGCCAAGAGGTAACCACAGATACGCAGTATTTT.

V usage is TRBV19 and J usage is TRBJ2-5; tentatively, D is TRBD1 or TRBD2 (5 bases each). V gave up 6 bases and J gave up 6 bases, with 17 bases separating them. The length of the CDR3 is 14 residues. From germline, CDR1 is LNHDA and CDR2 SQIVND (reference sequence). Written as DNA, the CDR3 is TGTGCCAGTAGCCCCCGGGGCGAGAGACAGACCCAGTACTTC. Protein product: CASSPRGERQTQYF.

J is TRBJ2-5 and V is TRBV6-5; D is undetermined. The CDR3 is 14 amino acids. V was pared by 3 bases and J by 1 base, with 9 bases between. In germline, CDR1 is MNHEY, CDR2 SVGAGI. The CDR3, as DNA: TGTGCCAGCAGTTATTCCCACAGCCAAGAGACCCAGTACTTC. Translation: CASSYSHSQETQYF.

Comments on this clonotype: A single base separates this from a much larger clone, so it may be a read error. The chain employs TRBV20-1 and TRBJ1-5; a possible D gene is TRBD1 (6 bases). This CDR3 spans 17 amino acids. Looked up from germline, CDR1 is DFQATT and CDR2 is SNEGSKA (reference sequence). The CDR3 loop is CSARDLGRGRDNQPLHF. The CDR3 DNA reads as TGCAGTGCTAGAGATCTTGGAAGGGGCCGGGACAATCAGCCCCTGCATTTT.

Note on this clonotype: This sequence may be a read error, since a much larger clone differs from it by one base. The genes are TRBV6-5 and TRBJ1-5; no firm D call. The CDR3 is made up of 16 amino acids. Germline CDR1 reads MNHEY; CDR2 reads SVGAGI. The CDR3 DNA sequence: TGTGCCAGCCGTTACAGCGCGGGAAGTAGCAATCAGCCCCAGCATTTT. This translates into CASRYSAGSSNQPQHF.

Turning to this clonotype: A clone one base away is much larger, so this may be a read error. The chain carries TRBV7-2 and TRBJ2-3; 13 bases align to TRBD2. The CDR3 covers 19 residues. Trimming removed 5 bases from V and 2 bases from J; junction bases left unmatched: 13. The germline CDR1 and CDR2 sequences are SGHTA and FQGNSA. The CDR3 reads CASSPGTSGARGITDTQYF. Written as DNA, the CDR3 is TGTGCCAGCAGCCCCGGGACTAGCGGGGCTCGCGGGATCACAGATACGCAGTATTTT. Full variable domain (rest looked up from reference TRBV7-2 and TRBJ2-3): GAGVSQSPSNKVTEKGKDVELRCDPISGHTALYWYRQSLGQGLEFLIYFQGNSAPDKSGLPSDRFSAERTGGSVSTLTIQRTQQEDSAVYLCASSPGTSGARGITDTQYFGPGTRLTVL.

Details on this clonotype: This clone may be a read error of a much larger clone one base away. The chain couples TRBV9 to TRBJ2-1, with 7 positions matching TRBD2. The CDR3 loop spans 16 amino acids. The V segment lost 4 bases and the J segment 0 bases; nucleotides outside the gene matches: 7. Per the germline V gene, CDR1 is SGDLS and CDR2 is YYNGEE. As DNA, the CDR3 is TGTGCCAGCAGCACAAGAGGACTAGACTCCTACAATGAGCAGTTCTTC. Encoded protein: CASSTRGLDSYNEQFF.

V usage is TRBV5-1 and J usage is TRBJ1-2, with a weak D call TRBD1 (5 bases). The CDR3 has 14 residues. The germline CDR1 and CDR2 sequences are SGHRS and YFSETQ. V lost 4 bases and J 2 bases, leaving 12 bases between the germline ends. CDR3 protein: CASSREGPNYGYTF. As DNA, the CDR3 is TGCGCCAGCAGCCGAGAGGGGCCCAACTATGGCTACACCTTC.